This T cell receptor beta chain was recorded in a study of tumor and adjacent non-tumor tissue in lung cancer (dated by TCRdb to the late 2010s). Concerning the study at large: The cohort included around eleven adenocarcinoma, a couple of squamous cell carcinoma and 1 small cell lung cancer patients. The study compared bulk TCRbeta repertoires between lung tumor tissue and matched distant non-tumor lung tissue from 15 or so lung cancer patients. The 15 or so patients were aged 31 to 76 years, included some 10 men and 5 women, and had TNM stage I to III disease. For each patient, one tumor sample and one normal lung sample were taken, giving 25 to 30 paired specimens that underwent TCRbeta CDR3 sequencing. In total, sequencing yielded 125,075,908 productive TCRbeta reads, which works out to an average of approximately 4 million reads per sample. The full study reports these points: TCR diversity was significantly higher in younger patients, and greater tumor TCR diversity was associated with shorter overall survival and shorter disease-free survival. Only 15 or so patients were included in the cohort, and the need for larger samples and more detailed clinical data was noted by the authors. The sequencing platform is not named in the methods, and unique molecular identifiers are not mentioned. In normal lung, the top 100 clones accounted for a significantly larger cumulative share of the repertoire than in tumor tissue. Peripheral blood was not sequenced, so blood TCRbeta repertoires in these lung cancer patients were not examined. TCR diversity (inverse Simpson) was significantly higher in tumor than in normal lung tissue (roughly 430 vs 170, P = 0.0075, Mann-Whitney U test).

Bulk unsorted tissue served as the source for RNA extraction, and RNA quality was assessed using a NanoDrop ND-1000 and an Agilent 2100. Normal lung samples were distant non-tumor tissue taken more than 3 cm from the tumor edge. Newly diagnosed lung cancer patients without prior chemotherapy who had been admitted for thoracic surgery in China between August and November 2014 were enrolled as donors. Anyone who had undergone radiotherapy or chemotherapy before, or who had another cancer at the same time, was left out of the study. Surgical tissue pieces of roughly 1-2.1 cm3 were preserved in RNAlater solution and stored at -80 °C until use. This clonotype was observed at least ten times. Its antigen has not been determined. Base qualities are not at hand, and no much larger clone is one base apart. The library was prepared using multiplex PCR. Sequencing relied on an Illumina HiSeq 2500. TCRbeta libraries were constructed through three rounds of nested PCR with primers (Table S4) according to protocols adapted from ARM-PCR. Before sequencing, PCR products in the 200-500 bp range were cut out of the gel and cleaned up using the QIAquick gel extraction kit. The paper's processing steps were these. Trimmomatic was used to clean the reads, FLASH merged the cleaned reads into complete CDR3 sequences, and MiTCR assigned the sequences to V(D)J germline segments. VDJtools was used to compute clonal diversity as the inverse Simpson's index. A read counted as productive if the sequence was in-frame and lacked a premature stop codon. Using fastp at Q25 and MiXCR, TCRdb reprocessed the public reads and kept productive beta chains. Here each entry gathers all rows of one CDR3 protein and keeps the most common genes and DNA. TCRdb assigned the V and J calls; the authors' analysis was not used. Recorded for this sample are about 75,000 distinct CDR3 sequences; around 65% of them occurred a single time. Together, the top ten hold approximately 30% of the sample.

CDR1 and CDR2 (WSHSY, SAAADI) derive from the germline V gene. Trimming removed 3 bases from V and 6 bases from J, leaving 9 bases between the germline ends. The cysteine opens and the phenylalanine closes a CDR3 of 13 amino acids. The only DNA kept is the CDR3, 39 bases in frame from the first base. The clonotype originates from a woman in her fifties or sixties with non-small cell lung cancer. What was sequenced was distant non-tumor lung tissue. The chain was built from TRBV10-2 and TRBJ1-5, with TRBD1 tentatively as D gene (5 bases match). The DNA sequence follows: TGCGCCAGCAGTGAACCAGGGATTCAGCCCCAGCATTTT. Its product reads: CASSEPGIQPQHF.